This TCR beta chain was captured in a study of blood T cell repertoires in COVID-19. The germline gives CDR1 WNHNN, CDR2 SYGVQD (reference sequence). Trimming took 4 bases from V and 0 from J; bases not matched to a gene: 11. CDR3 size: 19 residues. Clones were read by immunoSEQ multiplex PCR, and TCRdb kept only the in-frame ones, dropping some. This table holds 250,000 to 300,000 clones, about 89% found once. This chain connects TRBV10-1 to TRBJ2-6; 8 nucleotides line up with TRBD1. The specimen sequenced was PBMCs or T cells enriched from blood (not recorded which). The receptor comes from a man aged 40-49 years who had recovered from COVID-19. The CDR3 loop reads CASSATGGRDLSGANVLTF. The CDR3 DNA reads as TGCGCCAGCAGTGCTACAGGGGGTAGAGACCTCTCTGGGGCCAACGTCCTGACTTTC.